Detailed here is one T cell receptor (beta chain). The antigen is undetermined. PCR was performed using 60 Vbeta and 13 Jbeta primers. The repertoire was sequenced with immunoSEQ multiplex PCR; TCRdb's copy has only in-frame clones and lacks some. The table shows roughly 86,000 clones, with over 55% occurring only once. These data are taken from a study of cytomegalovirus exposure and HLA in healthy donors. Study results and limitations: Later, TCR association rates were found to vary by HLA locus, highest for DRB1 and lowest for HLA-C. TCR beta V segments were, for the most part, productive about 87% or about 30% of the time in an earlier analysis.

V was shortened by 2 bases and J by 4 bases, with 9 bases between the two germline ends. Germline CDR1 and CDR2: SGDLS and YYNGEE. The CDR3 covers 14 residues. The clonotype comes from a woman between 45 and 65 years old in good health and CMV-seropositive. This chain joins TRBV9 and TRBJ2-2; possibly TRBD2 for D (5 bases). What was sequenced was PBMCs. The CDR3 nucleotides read TGTGCCAGCAGCGTCGGACTGAGCACCGGGGAGCTGTTTTTT. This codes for CASSVGLSTGELFF.